Listed below are T cell receptor beta chains from one sample, sequenced in a study of blood T cells in healthy people across ages. MiXCR, run by TCRdb on the 5' RACE reads, gives a single entry per CDR3 protein. There are hundreds of thousands of distinct CDR3 sequences in the sample; 20% to 30% occur only once, and under 10% lies in the top ten. These same data were also listed under a study on T cells of mothers and their children.

The specimen was blood. These receptors all stem from a boy between 10 and 17 years old in good health. The CDR3 runs from the conserved cysteine through the conserved F or W. The D gene is left open where the match is weak. Clone size, where shown, is once, few, many, or a class for clones that have expanded.

V	D	J	size	DNA	CDR3
TRBV20-1	TRBD2	TRBJ2-3	-	TGCAGTGCTAGAGATCGAGGCGGGAGCGCAGATACGCAGTATTTT	CSARDRGGSADTQYF
TRBV20-1	TRBD1	TRBJ2-1	-	TGCAGTGCTAGAGATCGGACAGGAAAGTACAATGAGCAGTTCTTC	CSARDRTGKYNEQFF
TRBV29-1	-	TRBJ1-1	-	TGCAGCGTTGAAGATACGGGCAAGAACACTGAAGCTTTCTTT	CSVEDTGKNTEAFF
TRBV29-1	-	TRBJ2-1	-	TGCAGCGACCTCCCGGGGCCCTCTTACAATGAGCAGTTCTTC	CSDLPGPSYNEQFF
TRBV21-1	-	TRBJ2-1	-	TGTGCCAGCAGCAAAGCGCTTTTGGGGTTGGCGAAACCCTCCCGCAATGAGCAGTTCTTC	CASSKALLGLAKPSRNEQFF
TRBV20-1	TRBD2	TRBJ2-4	few	TGCAGTGCTATCCGGAACCAACGGGAGGACTTC	CSAIRNQREDF
TRBV5-1	TRBD1	TRBJ1-4	few	TGCGCCAGCAGCCTGATACAGGGGTCGGATGAAAAACTGTTTTTT	CASSLIQGSDEKLFF
TRBV6-2/TRBV6-3	TRBD2	TRBJ2-1	-	TGTGCCAGCAGCAGGACTAGCGGGGGGGGATACAATGAGCAGTTCTTC	CASSRTSGGGYNEQFF
TRBV5-1	TRBD2	TRBJ2-1	few	TGCGCCAGCATTAGCGGGGATAGCTACAGTGAGCAGTTCTTC	CASISGDSYSEQFF
TRBV4-1	TRBD2	TRBJ2-1	-	TGCGCCAGCAGCCACCCCGGACTAGCGGGAAGGAATGAGCAGTTCTTC	CASSHPGLAGRNEQFF
TRBV3-1	TRBD2	TRBJ2-4	few	TGTGCCAGCAGCCAAGTTAGCGGGAGTTACATTCAGTACTTC	CASSQVSGSYIQYF
TRBV5-1	-	TRBJ2-7	-	TGCGCCAGCAGGCTCGCCCCCGCGGGCCCCTACGAGCAGTACTTC	CASRLAPAGPYEQYF
TRBV27	-	TRBJ2-7	-	TGTGCCAGCAGTTCCCCCCACGAGCCCTACGAGCAGTACTTC	CASSSPHEPYEQYF
TRBV5-6	-	TRBJ2-6	-	TGTGCCAGCGCACTAACTCCTTTGGGGGCCAACGTCCTGACTTTC	CASALTPLGANVLTF
TRBV25-1	-	TRBJ2-7	many	TGTGCCAGCAGTAAGAGGGAGACGTTAAACGAGCAGTACTTC	CASSKRETLNEQYF
TRBV20-1	TRBD2	TRBJ2-5	-	TGCAGTGCCAAGTCAGCGGGGCAAGAGACCCAGTACTTC	CSAKSAGQETQYF
TRBV6-6	TRBD1	TRBJ2-4	-	TGTGCCAGCAGTTACTCGGGACAGGGCGGTGGAAACATTCAGTACTTC	CASSYSGQGGGNIQYF
TRBV9	-	TRBJ2-5	-	TGTGCCAGCAGCTCCCACTCTGACACGGGTGGCACGGCCCAGTACTTC	CASSSHSDTGGTAQYF
TRBV5-5	TRBD1	TRBJ2-3	-	TGTGCCAGCAGTCCAGCAGAGACAGGGAGAACAGATACGCAGTATTTT	CASSPAETGRTDTQYF
TRBV29-1	-	TRBJ2-5	few	TGCAGCGTCGAACCGCCCTCGGCTAGCGCGATAGAGACCCAGTACTTC	CSVEPPSASAIETQYF
TRBV6-6	-	TRBJ1-3	-	TGTGCCAGCAGTTACGTGGTCGGGGGGGCGGGAAACACCATATATTTT	CASSYVVGGAGNTIYF
TRBV6-6	-	TRBJ2-2	-	TGTGCCAGCAAACCGAGGGGCGACACCGGGGAGCTGTTTTTT	CASKPRGDTGELFF
TRBV5-5	TRBD1	TRBJ1-2	once	TGTGCCAGCAGCTCCAGACAGGGCGTTTCCTATGGCTACACCTTC	CASSSRQGVSYGYTF
TRBV7-9	TRBD1	TRBJ1-6	-	TGTGCCAGCAGCCAACCGACAGGGTCCAATAATTCACCCCTCCACTTT	CASSQPTGSNNSPLHF
TRBV12-3/TRBV12-4	-	TRBJ2-1	-	TGTGCCAGCAGTCTTCTCCTTAGACAGGACGACTCCTTC	CASSLLLRQDDSF
TRBV24-1	-	TRBJ2-1	few	TGTGCCACCAGCCCTCCAGACAGCCTAAATGAGCAGTTCTTC	CATSPPDSLNEQFF
TRBV29-1	-	TRBJ1-4	few	TGCAGCGCTAACTTGGGAGGGAATGAAAAACTGTTTTTT	CSANLGGNEKLFF
TRBV5-5	-	TRBJ2-5	few	TGTGCCAGCAGCCAGTCTGAGGTCACAGAGACCCAGTACTTC	CASSQSEVTETQYF
TRBV7-9	-	TRBJ1-4	-	TGTGCCAGCAGCCCCCCCCGGAGGGGCGGCGAAAAACTGTTTTTT	CASSPPRRGGEKLFF
TRBV6-5	-	TRBJ1-2	-	TGTGCCAGCAGTTACTACGGGACCGGGGCACAGGGCTACACCTTC	CASSYYGTGAQGYTF
TRBV5-1	TRBD1	TRBJ2-1	-	TGCGCCAGCAGCTTGGAAGGGACAGAGAGAAATAAGCAGTTCTTC	CASSLEGTERNKQFF
TRBV6-2/TRBV6-3	TRBD2	TRBJ2-1	-	TGCGCCAGCACCGGGACTAGCGGGAGGTACAATGAGCAGTTCTTC	CASTGTSGRYNEQFF
TRBV10-3	-	TRBJ1-2	-	TGTGCCATCAGTGAGGGCCCTGGGTTTGGCTACACCTTC	CAISEGPGFGYTF
TRBV12-3/TRBV12-4	-	TRBJ2-7	-	TGTGCCAGCACCGGGGCAGGGGTCGAGCAGTACTTC	CASTGAGVEQYF
TRBV20-1	TRBD1	TRBJ2-7	few	TGCAGTGCTCGACAGGGGGACCACGAGCAGTACTTC	CSARQGDHEQYF
TRBV6-4	-	TRBJ2-1	-	TGTGCCAGCAGTAAAGACCAAACCTACTACAATGAGCAGTTCTTC	CASSKDQTYYNEQFF
TRBV4-3	-	TRBJ2-1	-	TGCGCCAGCAGCCAAGATAGTACTACTATCAATGAGCAGTTCTTC	CASSQDSTTINEQFF
TRBV20-1	-	TRBJ2-1	-	TGCAGTGCCTCGGGACCCATGCGAGGGAATGAGCAGTTCTTC	CSASGPMRGNEQFF
TRBV2	TRBD1	TRBJ2-4	once	TGTGCCAGCCTGGAGCGGGTGGCAGGGGGCGTCGAAAACATTCAGTACTTC	CASLERVAGGVENIQYF
TRBV28	-	TRBJ2-1	-	TGTGCCAGCACCAGCCCCGCCCAACTGAATGAGCAGTTCTTC	CASTSPAQLNEQFF
TRBV28	TRBD2	TRBJ2-1	few	TGTGCCAGCACCCTGAGACTAGCGGACTACAATGAGCAGTTCTTC	CASTLRLADYNEQFF
TRBV6-6	TRBD2	TRBJ2-3	few	TGTGCCAGCAACCTAGCGGGGGGGCCCTCAGATACGCAGTATTTT	CASNLAGGPSDTQYF
TRBV5-1	-	TRBJ1-4	-	TGCGCCAGCAGCTTGGGACAAAGGGGGACCGAAAAACTGTTTTTT	CASSLGQRGTEKLFF
TRBV20-1	-	TRBJ2-1	few	TGCAGTGCTAGGAGGCGGGACCCCTACAATGAGCAGTTCTTC	CSARRRDPYNEQFF
TRBV20-1	-	TRBJ1-6	few	TGCAGTGCAGGGAGGGGGAATTCACCCCTCCACTTT	CSAGRGNSPLHF
TRBV20-1	-	TRBJ2-7	few	TGCAGTGCTAGGCTACCACCATCGGAGCAGTACTTC	CSARLPPSEQYF
TRBV7-9	TRBD1	TRBJ2-7	few	TGTGCCAGCAGCTTACGGCAGGGGGACGAGCAGTACTTC	CASSLRQGDEQYF
TRBV5-5	-	TRBJ2-5	-	TGTGCCAGCAGCTTGGACTTCGGGTCCGGAGGGACCCAGTACTTC	CASSLDFGSGGTQYF
TRBV28	-	TRBJ2-7	few	TGTGCCAGCAGTCCCCCCCACCAGGCCTACGAGCAGTACTTC	CASSPPHQAYEQYF
TRBV11-1	TRBD1	TRBJ2-3	few	TGTGCCAGCAGTTCTAACCGGGACAGATCGCAGTATTTT	CASSSNRDRSQYF
TRBV5-6	TRBD2	TRBJ2-5	-	TGTGCCAGCAGCTTGGTTCGGGGGGAGGCGGAGACCCAGTACTTC	CASSLVRGEAETQYF
TRBV7-2	TRBD2	TRBJ2-1	-	TGTGCCAGCAGCGCTCAAGAGATGGTTAGCGGGGGTAATGAGCAGTTCTTC	CASSAQEMVSGGNEQFF
TRBV6-6	-	TRBJ2-4	-	TGTGCCACATCCACGATAGCCAAAAACATTCAGTACTTC	CATSTIAKNIQYF
TRBV6-5	TRBD2	TRBJ2-1	few	TGTGCCAGCAGGGCTAGCGGGGGGTACAATGAGCAGTTCTTC	CASRASGGYNEQFF
TRBV29-1	-	TRBJ2-7	-	TGCAGCGTTGATATAGCCTACGAGCAGTACTTC	CSVDIAYEQYF
TRBV2	-	TRBJ2-7	few	TGTGCCAGCATTGGAGCAGCTTACGAGCAGTACTTC	CASIGAAYEQYF